This T cell receptor beta chain was captured in a study of shared clonotypes between healthy human individuals. This clone was observed a handful of times. It was at deep level that the assay was run. Profiled with immunoSEQ multiplex PCR; TCRdb holds only in-frame clones, not every one. The sample consists of roughly 2,000,000 clones, 85% to 95% of them appearing once. The germline CDR1 and CDR2 sequences are LNHNV and YYDKDF (reference sequence). The V end was cut by 6 bases, the J end by 7 bases, with 13 bases between. This CDR3 has 13 residues. Naive CD8 cells were CD45RO-negative, positively selected for CCR7, excluding terminally differentiated effector memory CD45RA+ cells.

The origin of this receptor is a man between 18 and 35 years old in good health. The sample was naive CD8+ T cells sorted from blood. The chain combines TRBV15 with TRBJ2-1; D is unresolved. CDR3 sequence reads: CATSGPLENEQFF. The CDR3 DNA reads as TGTGCCACCAGTGGCCCTCTCGAGAATGAGCAGTTCTTC.